A single sample gave rise to the 27 T cell receptor beta chains below, sequenced in a study of T cells in Graves' hyperthyroidism and ophthalmopathy. RNA transcripts provided the source from which TCR beta CDR3 regions were amplified. TCR CDR3 underwent first-round RT-PCR with the HTBI primer set. TCRdb itself ran the multiplex PCR reads through MiXCR, one entry per CDR3 protein. This sample has roughly 350,000 distinct CDR3 sequences, with about 13% found just once. Sequenced input: blood. The receptors were sampled from a woman aged 40 to 50 with Graves' ophthalmopathy.

A note on this clonotype: In this CDR3 the conserved last residue, phenylalanine or tryptophan, is missing, so a read error is likely. The rearrangement uses TRBV28 and TRBJ2-1, with 8 bases matching TRBD2. This CDR3 is built from 13 residues. Trimming at V came to 6 bases and at J to 7 bases, leaving 5 bases not matched to a gene. Germline V gene sequence: CDR1 MDHEN, CDR2 SYDVKM. The CDR3 region is CASRISGNNEQFL. As DNA, the CDR3 is TGTGCCAGCAGAATTAGCGGGAATAATGAGCAGTTCCTC.

This clonotype was observed a few times. This sequence joins TRBV2 and TRBJ1-3, with D uncertain. Germline V CDR1 and CDR2: SNHLY, FYNNEI. Trimming shortened V by 1 base and J by 0 bases, and 10 bases separated the two germline ends. The CDR3 length is 16 residues. The DNA for the CDR3 is TGTGCCAGCAGTGAAGATGGTACAGCCTCTGGAAACACCATATATTTT. It yields the protein CASSEDGTASGNTIYF.

This clonotype was observed many times. DNA for the CDR3: TGTGCCAGCAGCTTAGATCTTTCTGGCTGGGAGACCCAGTACTTC. Encoded protein: CASSLDLSGWETQYF. The V call is TRBV11-2, the J call TRBJ2-5; D call uncertain. The V gene's germline CDR1 is SGHAT and CDR2 FQNNGV. V gave up 0 bases and J gave up 5 bases, with 13 bases separating them. The CDR3 runs to 15 residues.

This clonotype showed up just a few times. This CDR3 is CASSQGGSGTRLYF. The CDR3 DNA sequence: TGTGCCAGCAGCCAAGGGGGGTCAGGGACCCGGTTGTACTTC. This sequence joins TRBV3-1 and TRBJ2-4; D tentatively reads TRBD1 or TRBD2 (5 bases each). The CDR3 spans 14 residues. CDR1 and CDR2 from the germline V gene are LGHDT and YNNKEL (reference sequence). V shed 1 base and J shed 15 bases, with 19 bases lying between them.

This chain connects TRBV2 to TRBJ1-6, with D perhaps matching TRBD1 (5 bases). Germline CDR1 reads SNHLY; CDR2 reads FYNNEI. The V and J ends lost 4 bases and 6 bases respectively, with 13 bases between them. This CDR3 region has 15 residues. CDR3 residues: CASSVGGGSNSPLHF. Here the CDR3 DNA reads TGTGCCAGCAGTGTGGGGGGGGGGAGTAATTCACCCCTCCACTTT. Based on the CDR3 plus reference TRBV2 and TRBJ1-6, the full variable domain is EPEVTQTPSHQVTQMGQEVILRCVPISNHLYFYWYRQILGQKVEFLVSFYNNEISEKSEIFDDQFSVERPDGSNFTLKIRSTKLEDSAMYFCASSVGGGSNSPLHFGNGTRLTVT.

This clonotype was observed many times. The gene calls are TRBV19 and TRBJ1-1; no clear D. This CDR3 is built from 14 residues. CDR1 and CDR2 (germline): LNHDA, SQIVND (reference sequence). The V end lost 10 bases, the J end lost 1 base, and 16 bases lay between the germline ends. CDR3 amino acids: CAIASDGSNTEAFF. In nucleotides, the CDR3 is TGTGCCATTGCCTCGGACGGATCGAACACTGAAGCTTTCTTT. Together with reference TRBV19 and TRBJ1-1, the CDR3 gives the full variable domain: DGGITQSPKYLFRKEGQNVTLSCEQNLNHDAMYWYRQDPGQGLRLIYYSQIVNDFQKGDIAEGYSVSREKKESFPLTVTSAQKNPTAFYLCAIASDGSNTEAFFGQGTRLTVV.

This clonotype has a handful of counts. As DNA, the CDR3 is TGTGCCAGCAGTGTTGTTGAGAATCAGCCCCAGCATTTT. Its protein is CASSVVENQPQHF. J is TRBJ1-5 and V is TRBV6-1; D unresolved. The CDR3 runs 13 residues. Deletions cut 4 bases from V and 4 bases from J, with 8 bases between. CDR1 is MNHNS and CDR2 is SASEGT in the germline V gene.

The sample holds a few counts of this clonotype. The genes are TRBV7-9 and TRBJ1-3; tentatively, D is TRBD1 (5 bases). Germline assignment: CDR1 SEHNR and CDR2 FQNEAQ (reference sequence). The CDR3 loop spans 15 amino acids. Trimming shortened V by 5 bases and J by 4 bases, and 15 bases separated the two germline ends. The CDR3 spells CASSPGVGAGNTIYF. In DNA form, the CDR3 reads TGTGCCAGCAGCCCCGGCGTTGGGGCGGGAAACACCATATATTTT.

This clonotype was seen a handful of times. J is TRBJ2-7 and V is TRBV20-1, with 8 bases matching TRBD2. Trimming at V came to 0 bases and at J to 6 bases, leaving 10 bases not matched to a gene. The CDR3 contains 15 residues. The germline V gene encodes CDR1 DFQATT and CDR2 SNEGSKA (reference sequence). The CDR3 coding sequence is TGCAGTGCTAGAGATGGCTCCCGACTAGCGCGCGAGCAGTACTTC. Protein product: CSARDGSRLAREQYF.

The rearrangement uses TRBV12-5 and TRBJ2-7; 7 nucleotides match TRBD1. The V segment lost 0 bases and the J segment 2 bases; nucleotides outside the gene matches: 7. This CDR3 spans 16 amino acids. Germline-derived CDR1 and CDR2 are LGHNT and FRNRAP. The CDR3: CASGLVGAGTAYEQYF. The CDR3, as DNA: TGTGCTAGTGGTTTGGTTGGGGCCGGGACAGCCTACGAGCAGTACTTC. The complete variable domain, with remaining parts taken from reference TRBV12-5 and TRBJ2-7, reads DARVTQTPRHKVTEMGQEVTMRCQPILGHNTVFWYRQTMMQGLELLAYFRNRAPLDDSGMPKDRFSAEMPDATLATLKIQPSEPRDSAVYFCASGLVGAGTAYEQYFGPGTRLTVT.

This clonotype was observed at least ten times. This chain uses TRBV7-2 with TRBJ2-1, with D possibly called TRBD1 or TRBD2 (5 bases each). Trimming stripped 8 bases from V and 7 bases from J, with 15 bases between. The CDR3 is 13 amino acids. Germline values: CDR1 SGHTA, CDR2 FQGNSA. CDR3 bases: TGTGCCAGCGTCAGGGATCGAGGGAATGAGCAGTTCTTC. As protein: CASVRDRGNEQFF.

The chain carries TRBV3-1 and TRBJ2-5, with 12 bases lining up with TRBD2. This CDR3 has 18 residues. In germline, CDR1 is LGHDT, CDR2 YNNKEL (reference sequence). J was trimmed by 0 bases and V by 3 bases; bases with no gene match: 8. CDR3 DNA: TGTGCCAGCAGCCACCGGACTAGCGGGACTAGGTACCAAGAGACCCAGTACTTC. It is translated as CASSHRTSGTRYQETQYF.

About this clonotype itself: One end of the junction is discordant with germline, which a read error may explain. This chain links TRBV7-8 with TRBJ1-1; 8 bases are shared with TRBD1. The CDR3 is 18 amino acids. Germline CDR1 is SGHVS and CDR2 is FQNEAQ. The CDR3 sequence: CTSSSRTNRGGMNTEAFF. The CDR3 bases are TGTACCAGCAGCTCCCGGACCAACAGGGGGGGAATGAACACTGAAGCTTTCTTT.

This clonotype turned up a few times. This chain uses TRBV29-1 with TRBJ1-4; D remains ambiguous. This CDR3 is built from 12 residues. V was pared by 6 bases and J by 10 bases, with 15 bases between. Germline V lookup: CDR1 SQVTM, CDR2 ANQGSEA. CDR3 residues: CSVTARKGKLFF. The CDR3 DNA reads TGCAGCGTCACGGCCCGGAAGGGAAAACTGTTTTTT.

The sample holds many counts of this clonotype. The chain has TRBV4-2 and TRBJ1-2; D gene uncertain. Trimming removed 1 base at V and 7 bases at J, with 7 bases between. Germline V gene lookup returns CDR1 LGHNA and CDR2 YNFKEQ. The CDR3 totals 12 residues. The CDR3 sequence: CASSQGNGGYTF. CDR3 bases: TGTGCCAGCAGCCAAGGGAACGGTGGCTACACCTTC.

In its sample, this clonotype was seen many times. CDR3 in DNA: TGTGCCAGCAGCCCGCGATTCCAGGCCACTGAAGCTTTCTTT. Translation gives CASSPRFQATEAFF. The chain carries TRBV11-2 and TRBJ1-1; no clear D. The germline CDR1 and CDR2 sequences are SGHAT and FQNNGV. The CDR3 runs to 14 residues. V was cut by 5 bases and J by 4 bases, with 14 bases left in between.

This chain uses TRBV10-1 with TRBJ1-4; D perhaps matches TRBD1 (6 bases). The CDR3 length is 14 residues. V gave up 7 bases and J gave up 7 bases, with 16 bases separating them. Germline V lookup: CDR1 WNHNN, CDR2 SYGVQD (reference sequence). CDR3 in amino acids: CASIDGRGSEKLFF. DNA of the CDR3: TGCGCCAGCATTGACGGCAGGGGATCTGAAAAACTGTTTTTT.

In the case of this clonotype: One base away lies a much larger clone, so this may be a sequencing read error. This chain uses TRBV27 with TRBJ1-4; unclear D gene. Germline values: CDR1 MNHEY, CDR2 SMNVEV (reference sequence). CDR3 size: 15 residues. V shed 2 bases and J shed 10 bases, with 17 bases lying between them. This chain's CDR3 is CASSLKYGVFGKLFF. In DNA form, the CDR3 reads TGTGCCAGCAGTTTAAAGTACGGGGTTTTTGGAAAACTGTTTTTT.

In its sample, this clonotype was seen many times. The chain couples TRBV2 to TRBJ1-5; 7 bases are shared with TRBD1. Unmatched junction bases numbered 7, after V lost 4 bases and J lost 7 bases. The germline CDR1 and CDR2 sequences are SNHLY and FYNNEI. This CDR3 comprises 14 residues. The DNA for the CDR3 is TGTGCCAGCAGTGGGACAGGAATTGTACAGCCCCAGCATTTT. Translated: CASSGTGIVQPQHF.

This clonotype was observed a handful of times. The chain links TRBV30 to TRBJ2-7, with a weak D call TRBD2 (6 bases). From germline, CDR1 is GTSNPN and CDR2 SVGIG (reference sequence). The CDR3 has 13 amino acids. The ends were cut back, 3 bases at V and 3 bases at J, with 12 bases in the middle. CDR3 in amino acids: CAWSSGAVYEQYF. As DNA, the CDR3 is TGTGCCTGGAGCTCGGGAGCGGTCTACGAGCAGTACTTC.

The V call is TRBV5-1, the J call TRBJ2-3; tentatively, D is TRBD2 (7 bases). This CDR3 contains 16 residues. Germline CDR1 is SGHRS and CDR2 is YFSETQ. The V end lost 3 bases, the J end lost 1 base, and 15 bases lay between the germline ends. In DNA, the CDR3 is TGCGCCAGCAGCTCATGGGGGGGGGCAGGCACAGATACGCAGTATTTT. Protein product: CASSSWGGAGTDTQYF. Based on the CDR3 plus reference TRBV5-1 and TRBJ2-3, the full variable domain is KAGVTQTPRYLIKTRGQQVTLSCSPISGHRSVSWYQQTPGQGLQFLFEYFSETQRNKGNFPGRFSGRQFSNSRSEMNVSTLELGDSALYLCASSSWGGAGTDTQYFGPGTRLTVL.

A few counts support this clonotype. The chain links TRBV5-8 to TRBJ2-7; no definite D call. CDR3 length: 13 residues. Germline V CDR1 and CDR2: SGHTS, YDEGEE. V was shortened by 0 bases and J by 3 bases, with 7 bases between the two germline ends. CDR3 bases: TGTGCCAGCAGCTTGGACTTTGGCTACGAGCAGTACTTC. This translates into CASSLDFGYEQYF.

This clonotype was seen at least ten times. The chain uses TRBV2 and TRBJ2-7; tentatively, D is TRBD1 or TRBD2 (5 bases each). The CDR3 spans 13 residues. With 6 bases removed from V and 6 bases from J, the gap between germline ends came to 15 bases. Germline assignment: CDR1 SNHLY and CDR2 FYNNEI. CDR3 protein: CASSSGEGSEQYF. The CDR3 nucleotides are TGTGCCAGCAGCAGTGGCGAGGGGTCCGAGCAGTACTTC.

CDR3 nucleotide sequence: TGTGCCTGGAGTTTCGGGAGAAACGGAAACACCATATATTTT. This translates into CAWSFGRNGNTIYF. This chain joins TRBV30 and TRBJ1-3; no reliable D call. The CDR3 spans 14 residues. The V end was cut by 2 bases, the J end by 4 bases, with 12 bases between. Looked up from germline, CDR1 is GTSNPN and CDR2 is SVGIG (reference sequence).

This clonotype was recorded many times. The J gene is TRBJ1-2, the V gene TRBV20-1; possibly TRBD1 for D (5 bases). The CDR3 runs to 13 residues. The V gene lost 3 bases and the J gene lost 6 bases, with 14 bases spanning the gap. The germline CDR1 and CDR2 sequences are DFQATT and SNEGSKA (reference sequence). The chain's CDR3 is CSASSGAGNGYTF. The CDR3 DNA sequence: TGCAGTGCTAGTTCTGGGGCGGGAAATGGCTACACCTTC.

The chain couples TRBV30 to TRBJ2-1; 8 nucleotides agree with TRBD2. The V gene end was trimmed by 3 bases and the J gene end by 9 bases; junction bases not matched to a gene: 13. Germline-derived CDR1 and CDR2 are GTSNPN and SVGIG (reference sequence). The CDR3 consists of 15 residues. The DNA for the CDR3 is TGTGCCTGGAGACCCAACGGGAGGGCCAAGGGTGAGCAGTTCTTC. It codes for CAWRPNGRAKGEQFF.

The table lists this clonotype with many counts. This chain links TRBV30 with TRBJ1-5; tentatively, D is TRBD1 (6 bases). V gave up 2 bases and J gave up 5 bases, with 10 bases separating them. Germline CDR1 reads GTSNPN; CDR2 reads SVGIG (reference sequence). The CDR3 has 13 residues. CDR3 sequence reads: CAWSQGMDQPQHF. CDR3 DNA sequence: TGTGCCTGGAGTCAGGGGATGGATCAGCCCCAGCATTTT.